This is a list of T cell receptor beta chains from one sample in a study of glioma-infiltrating T cells. TCRdb redid the calling of the multiplex PCR reads with MiXCR, one entry per CDR3 protein. The table records around 390,000 distinct CDR3 sequences, 41% of them present only once. The sequenced material came from glioma tissue, nonneoplastic brain tissue, or PBMCs (not recorded which). The receptors were gathered from a human donor with low-grade glioma or glioblastoma, undergoing nonglioma brain surgery, or in good health (not recorded which). The CDR3 runs from the conserved cysteine through the conserved F or W. The D gene is left open where the match is weak. Clone size is shown for a subset of rows, as once, few, many or a class of expanded clone.

J gene | V gene | D gene | clone size | CDR3 DNA | CDR3 protein
TRBJ2-1 | TRBV6-5 | TRBD2 | many | TGTGCCAGCAGTTACTCTGCGGGAGTACGGCATGAGCAGTTCTTC | CASSYSAGVRHEQFF
TRBJ2-7 | TRBV20-1 | - | many | TGCAGTGCTAGAGACGACAACGAGGACTCCTACGAGCAGTACTTC | CSARDDNEDSYEQYF
TRBJ2-7 | TRBV27 | TRBD2 | - | TGTGCCAGCAGGCTTAGCGGGAGGGGGTACGAGCAGTACTTC | CASRLSGRGYEQYF
TRBJ2-1 | TRBV19 | - | - | TGTGCCAGTAGTATAGTTGGAGCGGGTGAGCAGTTCTTC | CASSIVGAGEQFF
TRBJ1-6 | TRBV28 | - | - | TGTGCCAGCAGTCCGGATCAATATCCACCCCTCCACTTT | CASSPDQYPPLHF
TRBJ1-1 | TRBV7-2 | - | few | TGTGCCAGCAGCTTAGCGTACCAGGGAGCTGAAGCTTTCTTT | CASSLAYQGAEAFF
TRBJ2-4 | TRBV3-1 | - | - | TGTGCCAGCAGCCCCGGGGTAGAGGGGGGGGTAGCCAAAAACATTCAGTACTTC | CASSPGVEGGVAKNIQYF
TRBJ1-1 | TRBV12-3/TRBV12-4 | - | - | TGTGCCAGCAGGTTAACTGAAGCTTTCTTT | CASRLTEAFF
TRBJ2-3 | TRBV28 | TRBD2 | once | TGTGCCAGCAGTTTTCCCCCTAGCGGGAGCGTATCAGGTACGCAGTATTTT | CASSFPPSGSVSGTQYF
TRBJ1-1 | TRBV20-1 | TRBD1 | - | TGCAGTGCTACCAGGGGGCACACTGAAGATTTCTTT | CSATRGHTEDFF
TRBJ1-1 | TRBV28 | - | many | TGTGCCAGCAGCTTGTATGGCACTGAAGCTTTCTTT | CASSLYGTEAFF
TRBJ2-1 | TRBV6-2/TRBV6-3 | TRBD2 | many | TGTGCCAGCAGTCATCGACTAGCGGGACGGGGTGAGCAGTTCTTC | CASSHRLAGRGEQFF
TRBJ2-3 | TRBV28 | - | many | TGTGCCAGCAGTCCCCTAGTCCTCTCTACCACCACAGATACGCAGTATTTT | CASSPLVLSTTTDTQYF
TRBJ2-6 | TRBV28 | TRBD1 | - | TGTGCCAGCAGTACCTGGACAGGGTTTGCCTTTGCTGGGGCCAACGTCCTGACTTTC | CASSTWTGFAFAGANVLTF
TRBJ1-1 | TRBV4-1 | - | - | TGCGCCAGCAGCCGGTCTCGAGAGGACACTGAAGCTTTCTTT | CASSRSREDTEAFF
TRBJ1-1 | TRBV7-2 | TRBD1 | - | TGTGCCAGCAGCTGGACAGGGGGGGCTGAAGCTTTCTTT | CASSWTGGAEAFF
TRBJ2-5 | TRBV5-4 | - | - | TGTGCCAGCAGCCTGAGGTCAGGGATGGAGACCCAGTACTTC | CASSLRSGMETQYF
TRBJ2-7 | TRBV7-9 | - | few | TGTGCCAGCAGCTCCCCCCGGGGCCTCAACTACGAGCAGTACTTC | CASSSPRGLNYEQYF
TRBJ2-5 | TRBV3-1 | - | few | TGTGCCAGCAGCCAAGATATTACAATCCGGGAGACCCAGTACTTC | CASSQDITIRETQYF
TRBJ1-1 | TRBV20-1 | - | - | TGCAGTGCTAGAGAGGGCAGGGTGGACACTGAAGCTTTCTTT | CSAREGRVDTEAFF
TRBJ1-2 | TRBV28 | - | few | TGTGCCAGCAGTTTCAGCTTCCAAGCTAACTATGGCTACACCTTC | CASSFSFQANYGYTF
TRBJ2-2 | TRBV6-1 | TRBD1 | few | TGTGCCAGCAGGCGACAGGGTCGGTCGGCCGGGGAGCTGTTTTTT | CASRRQGRSAGELFF
TRBJ2-7 | TRBV20-1 | TRBD1 | - | TGCAGTGCCCCCCGGACAGGGCTGATGTACGAGCAGTACTTC | CSAPRTGLMYEQYF
TRBJ1-3 | TRBV20-1 | TRBD1 | few | TGCAGTGCTAGCTCAGGGGGGCAGGACACCATATATTTT | CSASSGGQDTIYF
TRBJ2-1 | TRBV24-1 | TRBD1 | - | TGTGCCACCAGTGATCCACCAGGGACGACGACAGGGAATGAGCAGTTCTTC | CATSDPPGTTTGNEQFF
TRBJ1-2 | TRBV29-1 | - | few | TGCAGCACAGTTGGAGGGCGAGGCTATGGCTACACCTTC | CSTVGGRGYGYTF
TRBJ2-7 | TRBV7-2 | - | few | TGTGCCAGCAGCTTATTTATGCGGTCCGAGCAGTACTTC | CASSLFMRSEQYF
TRBJ2-6 | TRBV2 | - | - | TGCGCCAGCAGCGGCCGGAATAGCGGGGCCAACGTCCTGACTTTC | CASSGRNSGANVLTF
TRBJ2-2 | TRBV19 | - | - | TGTGCCAGTGTCTGGGCAGCAAACACCGGGGAGCTGTTTTTT | CASVWAANTGELFF
TRBJ1-2 | TRBV7-9 | TRBD1 | - | TGTGCCAGCAGCTCGTCGGGACAGGGTATTGGCTACACCTTC | CASSSSGQGIGYTF
TRBJ1-2 | TRBV14 | - | - | TGTGCCAGCAGCCAAGACAGAAACTATGGCTACACCTTC | CASSQDRNYGYTF
TRBJ2-7 | TRBV7-8 | - | few | TGTGCCAGCAGCTTAGAGAGCTCCTACGAGCAGTACTTC | CASSLESSYEQYF
TRBJ2-7 | TRBV20-1 | - | few | TGCAGTGCCCACGGCGCAGGGCGGTTCGACGAGCAGTACTTC | CSAHGAGRFDEQYF
TRBJ2-1 | TRBV28 | - | - | TGTGCCAGCAGTTTTAAAGGGAACCTCAGTGAGCAGTTCTTC | CASSFKGNLSEQFF
TRBJ2-7 | TRBV20-1 | - | - | TGCAGTGCTAAACTATCTACCTCCTACGAGCAGTACTTC | CSAKLSTSYEQYF
TRBJ1-1 | TRBV28 | TRBD1 | - | TGTGCCAGCAGTAGCACAGGGGGCGTGACTGAAGCTTTCTTT | CASSSTGGVTEAFF
TRBJ2-1 | TRBV4-2 | - | few | TGTGCCAGCAGCCAAGATCCCGCGAGGCGCCCGAATGAGCAGTTCTTC | CASSQDPARRPNEQFF
TRBJ1-1 | TRBV12-3/TRBV12-4 | - | few | TGTGCCAGCAGCCCCGGTGCCCCTGAAGCTTTCTTT | CASSPGAPEAFF
TRBJ1-5 | TRBV27 | TRBD1 | many | TGTGCCAGCAGTTTGCACAGGGGAAGAACTCAGCCCCAGCATTTT | CASSLHRGRTQPQHF
TRBJ2-7 | TRBV4-2 | - | few | TGTGCCAGCAGCCAAAGACCCGAATACTACGAGCAGTACTTC | CASSQRPEYYEQYF